The T cell receptor (beta chain) under discussion was sequenced for a study of blood T cell repertoires in COVID-19. Across the whole study: Material from acute and convalescent COVID-19 was sourced from the United States, Italy and Spain.

Germline CDR1 MNHEY, CDR2 SVGAGI. Trimming at V came to 6 bases and at J to 6 bases, leaving 7 bases not matched to a gene. The CDR3 extends over 14 amino acids. Sequenced by immunoSEQ multiplex PCR; TCRdb stores in-frame clones only, minus some. The table includes roughly 460,000 clones, roughly 90% detected once. What was sequenced was peripheral blood. The sequence was collected from a young man with COVID-19, enrolled during active disease. The chain joins TRBV6-5 to TRBJ1-5, with 8 bases fitting TRBD1. In DNA, the CDR3 is TGTGCCAGCAGATCGGGACAGGCTTTTCAGCCCCAGCATTTT. Protein: CASRSGQAFQPQHF.